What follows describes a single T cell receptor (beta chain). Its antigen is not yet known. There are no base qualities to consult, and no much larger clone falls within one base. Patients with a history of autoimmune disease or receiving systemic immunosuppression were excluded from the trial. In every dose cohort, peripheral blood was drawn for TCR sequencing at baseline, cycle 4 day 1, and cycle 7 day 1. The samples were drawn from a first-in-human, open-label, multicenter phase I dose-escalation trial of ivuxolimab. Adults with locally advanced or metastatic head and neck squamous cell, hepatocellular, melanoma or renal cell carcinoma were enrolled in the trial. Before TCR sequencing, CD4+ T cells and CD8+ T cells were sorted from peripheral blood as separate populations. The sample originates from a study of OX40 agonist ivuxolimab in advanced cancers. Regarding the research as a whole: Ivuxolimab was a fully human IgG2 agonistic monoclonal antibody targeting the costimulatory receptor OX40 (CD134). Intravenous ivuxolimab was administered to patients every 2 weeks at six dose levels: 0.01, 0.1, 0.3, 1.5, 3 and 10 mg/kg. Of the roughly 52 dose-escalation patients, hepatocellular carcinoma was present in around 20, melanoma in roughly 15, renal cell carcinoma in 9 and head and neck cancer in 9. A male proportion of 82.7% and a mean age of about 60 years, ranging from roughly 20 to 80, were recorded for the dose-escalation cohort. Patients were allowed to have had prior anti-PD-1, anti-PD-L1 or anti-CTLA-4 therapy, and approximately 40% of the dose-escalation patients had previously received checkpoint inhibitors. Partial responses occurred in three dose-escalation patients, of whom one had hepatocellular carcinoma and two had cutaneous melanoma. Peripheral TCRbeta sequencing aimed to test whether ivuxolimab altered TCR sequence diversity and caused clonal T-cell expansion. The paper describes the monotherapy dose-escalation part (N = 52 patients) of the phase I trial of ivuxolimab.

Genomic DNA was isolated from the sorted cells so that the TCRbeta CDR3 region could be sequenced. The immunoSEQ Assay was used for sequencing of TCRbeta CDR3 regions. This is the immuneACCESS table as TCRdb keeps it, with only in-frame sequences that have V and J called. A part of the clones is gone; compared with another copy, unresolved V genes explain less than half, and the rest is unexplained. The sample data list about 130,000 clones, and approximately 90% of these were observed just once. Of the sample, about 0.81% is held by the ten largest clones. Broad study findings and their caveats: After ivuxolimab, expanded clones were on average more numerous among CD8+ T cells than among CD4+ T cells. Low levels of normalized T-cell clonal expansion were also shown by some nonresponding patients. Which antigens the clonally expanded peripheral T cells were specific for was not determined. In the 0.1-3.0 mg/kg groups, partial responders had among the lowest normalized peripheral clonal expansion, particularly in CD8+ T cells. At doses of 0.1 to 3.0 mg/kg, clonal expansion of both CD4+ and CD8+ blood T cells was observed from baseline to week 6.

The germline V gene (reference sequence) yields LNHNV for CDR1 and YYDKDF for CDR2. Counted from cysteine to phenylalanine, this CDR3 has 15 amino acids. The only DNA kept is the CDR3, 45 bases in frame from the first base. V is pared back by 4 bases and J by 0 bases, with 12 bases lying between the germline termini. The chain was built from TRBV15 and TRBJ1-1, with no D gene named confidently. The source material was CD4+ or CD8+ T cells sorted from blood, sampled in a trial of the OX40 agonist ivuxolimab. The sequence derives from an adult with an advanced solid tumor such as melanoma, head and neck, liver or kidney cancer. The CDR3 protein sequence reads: CATSTPQIMNTEAFF. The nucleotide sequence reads TGTGCCACCAGCACCCCTCAGATCATGAACACTGAAGCTTTCTTT.